This is a list of T cell receptor beta chains from one sample in a study of T-cell reconstitution after alpha-beta-depleted transplantation in children. Each CDR3 protein is one row after TCRdb ran MiXCR on the PCR reads. Of some 590,000 distinct CDR3 sequences listed, roughly 10% are singletons. This material consisted of PBMCs from the stem cell graft donor, taken from the stem cell graft. The receptors come from a human donor who donated a stem cell graft to a child with acute myeloid leukemia. CDR3s include the opening cysteine and the closing phenylalanine or tryptophan. A D gene is named only where the DNA matches it firmly. Size tells how often a clone was seen (once, few, many) or the class of an expanded clone, and some rows leave it out.

V	D	J	size	DNA	CDR3
TRBV4-2	.	TRBJ2-2	many	TGTGCCAGCAGTACCACCGGGACTCTTAACACCGGGGAGCTGTTTTTT	CASSTTGTLNTGELFF
TRBV10-3	TRBD2	TRBJ2-1	.	TGTGCCATCAGTTTTACTAGCGGGTCTTCCTACAATGAGCAGTTCTTC	CAISFTSGSSYNEQFF
TRBV10-3	.	TRBJ2-7	.	TGTGCCATCAGTGAGTCCCCCGGACCCCTCTACGAGCAGTACTTC	CAISESPGPLYEQYF
TRBV29-1	.	TRBJ2-1	few	TGCAGCGTGGTCCCCCCAGGCCGGCGTTTCGGGAATGAGCAGTTCTTC	CSVVPPGRRFGNEQFF
TRBV6-5	.	TRBJ2-7	few	TGTGCCAGCAGCTTTAATGAGCGACTAGCCTACGAGCAGTACTTC	CASSFNERLAYEQYF
TRBV7-2	.	TRBJ2-1	.	TGTGCCAGCAGCTTATATCCTAGCGTCAATGAGCAGTTCTTC	CASSLYPSVNEQFF
TRBV3-1	.	TRBJ2-5	few	TGTGCCAGCAGCCAAGATTGGCAGGGTGGCGAGACCCAGTACTTC	CASSQDWQGGETQYF
TRBV12-3/TRBV12-4	.	TRBJ2-2	few	TGTGCCAGCAGTCCCCGGCCGGGGACCGGGGAGCTGTTTTTT	CASSPRPGTGELFF
TRBV6-1	TRBD1	TRBJ2-5	many	TGTGCCAGCAGTGAAGACAGGGGACCCGAGAGGACCCAGTACTTC	CASSEDRGPERTQYF
TRBV7-3	TRBD2	TRBJ2-3	few	TGTGCCAGCAGCTCCGCGGGAGGGCCTAATACGCAGTATTTT	CASSSAGGPNTQYF
TRBV9	TRBD2	TRBJ2-7	many	TGTGCCAGCAGCTTTGGGACTAGCGGAACCTACGAGCAGTACTTC	CASSFGTSGTYEQYF